This entry is about one T cell receptor beta chain. What it recognizes is unknown. Being one base from a much bigger clone, this may be a read error. A sample-barcoded 5' primer and a J-beta primer mix were used in a second PCR of roughly 7 to 11 cycles. TCRdb ran MiXCR on the 5' RACE reads and lists one entry per CDR3 protein. The sample lists 650,000 to 1,000,000 distinct CDR3 sequences; around 45% were seen once. The data were taken from a study of blood T cells in healthy people across ages. Study outcomes and limitations: Both higher diversity and more naive CD4+ cells marked long-lived donors when set against aged donors. TCR beta diversity, measured per million T cells, fell in a roughly linear way with age. Any conclusive comparison of naive versus antigen-experienced cells was prevented by using unsorted PBMCs.

The V gene's germline CDR1 is DFQATT and CDR2 SNEGSKA (reference sequence). The CDR3 consists of 13 residues. With 5 bases clipped from V and 11 bases from J, the junction kept 5 bases outside the gene matches. This receptor was taken from an elderly man in good health. The source material was blood. This rearrangement joins TRBV20-1 to TRBJ1-6; 11 bases agree with TRBD1. The CDR3 is CSARGTGGTPLHF. CDR3 coding DNA: TGCAGTGCTCGAGGGACAGGGGGGACACCCCTCCACTTT.